Listed below are T cell receptor beta chains from one sample, sequenced in a study of radiotherapy plus CTLA-4 blockade in lung cancer. This table comes from immunoSEQ multiplex PCR, and its TCRdb copy is limited to in-frame clones, with some not included. This sample has 52,000 or so clones, with approximately 79% found just once. The sample here was peripheral blood, taken from a patient treated with radiotherapy plus ipilimumab. The receptors stem from a human donor with non-small cell lung cancer who had a partial response to radiotherapy plus ipilimumab. Both conserved end residues are part of each CDR3. The D gene is left open where the match is weak. Clone size, where shown, is once, few, many, or a class for clones that have expanded.

DNA | CDR3 | J | D | V | size
TGTGCCAGCAGTTACTCAAGGGAGATGATCACTGAAGCTTTCTTT | CASSYSREMITEAFF | TRBJ1-1 | . | TRBV6-5 | .
TGCGCCAGCAGTGACCCCGACAGGGGGCGTCGATATGGCTACACCTTC | CASSDPDRGRRYGYTF | TRBJ1-2 | TRBD1 | TRBV10-2 | .
TGTGCCAGCCTGTCGGCAGGGGATACGCAGTATTTT | CASLSAGDTQYF | TRBJ2-3 | . | TRBV28 | once
TGTGCCAGCAGTTCTCAGGGGGCAGAGACCCAGTACTTC | CASSSQGAETQYF | TRBJ2-5 | TRBD1 | TRBV2 | .
TGCAGTGCTCCTCCCGGAGAGACCCAGTACTTC | CSAPPGETQYF | TRBJ2-5 | . | TRBV20-1 | .
TGCGCCAGCAGCTGGGGGACAGATAATTCACCCCTCCACTTT | CASSWGTDNSPLHF | TRBJ1-6 | TRBD1 | TRBV5-1 | .
TGTGCCAGCAGCCCCCGGGACAGGGTGAACACTGAAGCTTTCTTT | CASSPRDRVNTEAFF | TRBJ1-1 | TRBD1 | TRBV7-8 | .
TGTGCCAGAGCGGGGCTCGTGAGTATCGGTGAGTACTTC | CARAGLVSIGEYF | TRBJ2-5 | TRBD2 | TRBV27 | .
TGTGCCAGCAGTCCCCCAGGTGATGAGCAGTTCTTC | CASSPPGDEQFF | TRBJ2-1 | . | TRBV6-5 | .
TGTGCCAGCAGCCTTCTCTCTTCGAACACCGGGGAGCTGTTTTTT | CASSLLSSNTGELFF | TRBJ2-2 | . | TRBV11-2 | .
TGTGCCAGTAGTCTCCGACCGGGACAGCAAGAGACCCAGTACTTC | CASSLRPGQQETQYF | TRBJ2-5 | TRBD1 | TRBV19 | .
TGTGCCAGCGGGGCCGGGACTAGAGCCTACGAGCAGTACTTC | CASGAGTRAYEQYF | TRBJ2-7 | TRBD2 | TRBV6-4 | few
TGTGCCAGCAGCACAGGGAGGGACTACGAGCAGTACTTC | CASSTGRDYEQYF | TRBJ2-7 | . | TRBV7-9 | .
TGCAGTGCCCCCGACACCGAAAAACTGTTTTTT | CSAPDTEKLFF | TRBJ1-4 | . | TRBV20-1 | .
TGTGCCAGCAGAGTAGCGGGGGGGACAGATACGCAGTATTTT | CASRVAGGTDTQYF | TRBJ2-3 | TRBD2 | TRBV2 | .
TGCGCCAGCAGTGAACCGAGCGGGGGGGATAATGAGCAGTTCTTC | CASSEPSGGDNEQFF | TRBJ2-1 | TRBD2 | TRBV10-2 | .
TGTGCCAGCTTGCCCCGGAGGGCATGGACCGGGGAGCTGTTTTTT | CASLPRRAWTGELFF | TRBJ2-2 | . | TRBV6-5 | few
TGTGCCAGCACCGACAGCGGGGGGGGTCGAGAGACCCAGTACTTC | CASTDSGGGRETQYF | TRBJ2-5 | TRBD2 | TRBV5-4 | once
TGTGCCAGCAGACGACAGGGGTACAATCAGCCCCAGCATTTT | CASRRQGYNQPQHF | TRBJ1-5 | TRBD1 | TRBV27 | few
TGTGCCAGCAGCTTCCTACAGGGGAACACCGGGGAGCTGTTTTTT | CASSFLQGNTGELFF | TRBJ2-2 | . | TRBV7-9 | .
TGTGCCAGTAGTATATGGGCTAGCGGGGGGGCCTCGTTCAGGGATACGCAGTATTTT | CASSIWASGGASFRDTQYF | TRBJ2-3 | TRBD2 | TRBV19 | .
TGTGCCAGCTCGGAAACAGGGGGCTACACCTTC | CASSETGGYTF | TRBJ1-2 | . | TRBV18 | few
TGTGCCAGCAGCTCGATCGGGACTAGCGGAAACAATGAGCAGTTCTTC | CASSSIGTSGNNEQFF | TRBJ2-1 | TRBD2 | TRBV7-3 | .
TGTGCCAGCCAACAGCTCAATGAGCAGTTCTTC | CASQQLNEQFF | TRBJ2-1 | . | TRBV6-5 | .
TGTGCCAGCAGCTTGTCCGGAACAGGGGTACTATATGGCTACACCTTC | CASSLSGTGVLYGYTF | TRBJ1-2 | TRBD1 | TRBV5-4 | once
TGTGCCAGCAGCTTATTTAGGACGCTACCCCCCGGGGACTATGGCTACACCTTC | CASSLFRTLPPGDYGYTF | TRBJ1-2 | . | TRBV7-2 | .
TGTGCCAGCAGCTTGGGCGGAACCTACGAGCAGTACTTC | CASSLGGTYEQYF | TRBJ2-7 | . | TRBV5-4 | once
TGCGCCAGCAGCTTGGTCGCAGGGGCATTGAGGGAGCAGTACTTC | CASSLVAGALREQYF | TRBJ2-7 | . | TRBV5-1 | .
TGTGCCAGCAGCCGGGGACAGGGGACCGGTCAGCCCCAGCATTTT | CASSRGQGTGQPQHF | TRBJ1-5 | TRBD1 | TRBV6-6 | .